This T cell receptor (beta chain) was obtained from a study of regulatory T cells in long-lasting Graves disease. At the level of the study: Graves' patients diagnosed newly had used antithyroid drugs under 3 months.

CDR3-region Arm-PCR and iRepertoire HTBI primers produced the TCR beta libraries. TCRdb used MiXCR to reprocess the multiplex PCR reads, holding one entry per CDR3 protein. This table has about 350,000 distinct CDR3 sequences, roughly 17% appearing once. As for time point: newly diagnosed GD, antithyroid drugs for less than 3 months. Following extraction of RNA from PBMCs, that RNA was used to make the TCR library. This clonotype showed up just a few times. Trimming removed 2 bases from V and 2 bases from J, with 10 bases in between. Germline V gene lookup returns CDR1 ENHRY and CDR2 SYGVKD. The CDR3 is 14 residues long. The same data also went into a second study, on T cells in Graves' hyperthyroidism and ophthalmopathy. That paper adds: The definition of stable Graves' hyperthyroidism was no ophthalmopathy progression within 18 months.

The rearrangement joins TRBV10-3 to TRBJ2-7, with D unclear. This TCR was recovered from a young woman with Graves disease. The sequencing used peripheral blood mononuclear cells (PBMCs), collected at new diagnosis, from a patient treated with antithyroid drugs. The CDR3 protein is CAISERDRTYEQYF. The CDR3 nucleotides are TGTGCCATCAGTGAGAGAGACCGAACCTACGAGCAGTACTTC.